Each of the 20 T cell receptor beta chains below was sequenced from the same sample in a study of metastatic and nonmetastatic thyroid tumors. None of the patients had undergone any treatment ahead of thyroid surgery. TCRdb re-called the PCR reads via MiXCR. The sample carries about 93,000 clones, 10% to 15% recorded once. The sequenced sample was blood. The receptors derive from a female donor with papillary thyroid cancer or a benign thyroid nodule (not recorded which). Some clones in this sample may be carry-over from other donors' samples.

The CDR3 spells CASSSTPNTQYF. In nucleotides, the CDR3 is TGTGCCAGCAGCTCGACCCCCAATACGCAGTATTTT. This sequence joins TRBV7-2 and TRBJ2-3, with unresolved D. Per the germline V gene, CDR1 is SGHTA and CDR2 is FQGNSA. This CDR3 has 12 residues. The V gene lost 4 bases and the J gene lost 7 bases, with 9 bases spanning the gap.

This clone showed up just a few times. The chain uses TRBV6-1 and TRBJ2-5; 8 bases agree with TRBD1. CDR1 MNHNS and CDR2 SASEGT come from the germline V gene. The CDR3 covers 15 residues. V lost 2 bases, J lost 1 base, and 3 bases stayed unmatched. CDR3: CASSEQTGAQETQYF. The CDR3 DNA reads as TGTGCCAGCAGTGAACAGACAGGGGCCCAAGAGACCCAGTACTTC.

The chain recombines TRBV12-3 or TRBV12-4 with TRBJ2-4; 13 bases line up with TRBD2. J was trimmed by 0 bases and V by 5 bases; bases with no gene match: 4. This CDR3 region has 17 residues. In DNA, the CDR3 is TGTGCCAGCAGTCAGGGACTAGCGGGATTAGCCAAAAACATTCAGTACTTC. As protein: CASSQGLAGLAKNIQYF.

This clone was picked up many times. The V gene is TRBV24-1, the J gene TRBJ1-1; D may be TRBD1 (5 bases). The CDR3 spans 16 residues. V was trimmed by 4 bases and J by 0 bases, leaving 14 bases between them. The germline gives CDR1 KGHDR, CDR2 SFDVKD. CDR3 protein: CATSEMDTHMNTEAFF. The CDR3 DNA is TGTGCCACCAGTGAGATGGACACCCACATGAACACTGAAGCTTTCTTT.

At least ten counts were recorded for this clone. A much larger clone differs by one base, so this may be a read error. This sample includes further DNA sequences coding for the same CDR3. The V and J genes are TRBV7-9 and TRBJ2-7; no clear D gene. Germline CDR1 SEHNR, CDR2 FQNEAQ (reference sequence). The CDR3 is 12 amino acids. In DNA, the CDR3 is TGTGCCAGCAGCTCAGTTGTCGACGAGCAATACTTC. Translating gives CASSSVVDEQYF.

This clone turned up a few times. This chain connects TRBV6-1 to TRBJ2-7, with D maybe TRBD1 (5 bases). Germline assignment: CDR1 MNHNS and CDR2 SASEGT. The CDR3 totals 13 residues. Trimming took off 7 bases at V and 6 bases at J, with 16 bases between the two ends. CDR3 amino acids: CASIMDMASEQYF. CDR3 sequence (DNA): TGTGCCAGCATAATGGACATGGCTTCCGAGCAGTACTTC.

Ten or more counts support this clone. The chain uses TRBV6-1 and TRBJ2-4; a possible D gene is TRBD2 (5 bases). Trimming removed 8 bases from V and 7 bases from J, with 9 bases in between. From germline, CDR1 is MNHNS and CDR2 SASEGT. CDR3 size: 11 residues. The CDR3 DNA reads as TGTGCCAGCTCTACGGGGAACATTCAGTACTTC. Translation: CASSTGNIQYF.

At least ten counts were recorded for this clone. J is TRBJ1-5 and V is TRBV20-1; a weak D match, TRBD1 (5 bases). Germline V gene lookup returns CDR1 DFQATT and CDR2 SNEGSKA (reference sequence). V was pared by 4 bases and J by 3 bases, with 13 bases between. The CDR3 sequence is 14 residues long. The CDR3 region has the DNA TGCAGTGCTAAGTTGGGGGATTTCAATCAGCCCCAGCATTTT. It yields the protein CSAKLGDFNQPQHF.

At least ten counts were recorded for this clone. The CDR3 coding sequence is TGTGCCAGCTCATCCCGGGACGGATCTCTCGGTGAGCAGTTCTTC. Its protein is CASSSRDGSLGEQFF. The chain couples TRBV18 to TRBJ2-1, with D perhaps given as TRBD1 or TRBD2 (5 bases each). CDR3 size: 15 residues. Deletions cut 5 bases from V and 9 bases from J, with 20 bases between. Germline CDR1 and CDR2: KGHSH and LQKENI.

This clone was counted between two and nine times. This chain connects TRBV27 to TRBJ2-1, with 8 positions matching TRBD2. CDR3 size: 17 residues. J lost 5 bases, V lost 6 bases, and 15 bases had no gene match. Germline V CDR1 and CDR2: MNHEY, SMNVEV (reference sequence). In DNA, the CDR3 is TGTGCCAGCAGAAGAACCACCCTAGCGGGTGTTAACAATGAGCAGTTCTTC. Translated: CASRRTTLAGVNNEQFF.

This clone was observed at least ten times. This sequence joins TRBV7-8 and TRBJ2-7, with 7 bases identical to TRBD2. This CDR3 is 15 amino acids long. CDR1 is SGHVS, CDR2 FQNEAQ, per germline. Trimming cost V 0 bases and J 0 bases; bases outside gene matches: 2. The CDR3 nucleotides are TGTGCCAGCAGCTTAGCGAGCGGGACCTCCTACGAGCAGTACTTC. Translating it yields CASSLASGTSYEQYF.

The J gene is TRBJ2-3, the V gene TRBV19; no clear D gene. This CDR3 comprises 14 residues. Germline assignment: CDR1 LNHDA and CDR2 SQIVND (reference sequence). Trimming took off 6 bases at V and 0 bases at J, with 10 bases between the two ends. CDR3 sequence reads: CASRNVPSTDTQYF. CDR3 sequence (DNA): TGTGCCAGTAGGAATGTACCTAGCACAGATACGCAGTATTTT. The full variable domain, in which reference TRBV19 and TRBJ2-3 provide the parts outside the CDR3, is DGGITQSPKYLFRKEGQNVTLSCEQNLNHDAMYWYRQDPGQGLRLIYYSQIVNDFQKGDIAEGYSVSREKKESFPLTVTSAQKNPTAFYLCASRNVPSTDTQYFGPGTRLTVL.

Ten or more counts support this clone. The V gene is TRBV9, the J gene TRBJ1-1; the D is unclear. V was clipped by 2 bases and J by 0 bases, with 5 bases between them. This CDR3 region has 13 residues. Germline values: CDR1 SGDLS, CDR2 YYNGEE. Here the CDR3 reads CASSVDLNTEAFF. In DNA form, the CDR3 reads TGTGCCAGCAGCGTTGATCTGAACACTGAAGCTTTCTTT.

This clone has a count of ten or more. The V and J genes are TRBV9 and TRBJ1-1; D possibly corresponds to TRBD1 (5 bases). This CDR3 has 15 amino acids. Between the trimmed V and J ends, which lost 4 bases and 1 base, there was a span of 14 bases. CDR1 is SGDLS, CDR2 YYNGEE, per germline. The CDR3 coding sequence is TGTGCCAGCAGCCCCACCGGGGGGAGGAACACTGAAGCTTTCTTT. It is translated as CASSPTGGRNTEAFF.

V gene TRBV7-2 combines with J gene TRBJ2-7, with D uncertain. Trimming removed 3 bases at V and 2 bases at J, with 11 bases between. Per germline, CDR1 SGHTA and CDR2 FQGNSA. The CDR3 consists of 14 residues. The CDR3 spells CASSLTWSTYEQYF. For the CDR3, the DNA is TGTGCCAGCAGCTTGACATGGTCTACCTACGAGCAGTACTTC.

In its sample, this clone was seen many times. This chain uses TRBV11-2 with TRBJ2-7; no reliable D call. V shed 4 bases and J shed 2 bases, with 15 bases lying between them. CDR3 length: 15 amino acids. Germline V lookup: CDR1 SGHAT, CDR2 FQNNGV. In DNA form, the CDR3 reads TGTGCCAGCAGCTCCTACCAGGACCGGACCTACGAGCAGTACTTC. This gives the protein CASSSYQDRTYEQYF.

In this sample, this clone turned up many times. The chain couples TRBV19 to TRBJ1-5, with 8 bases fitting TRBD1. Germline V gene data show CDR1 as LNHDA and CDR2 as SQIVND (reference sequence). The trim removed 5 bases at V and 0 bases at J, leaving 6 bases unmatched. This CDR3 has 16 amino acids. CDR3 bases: TGTGCCAGTAGTGTCTTCAGGGGGCTTAGCAATCAGCCCCAGCATTTT. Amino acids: CASSVFRGLSNQPQHF.

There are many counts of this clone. Here the CDR3 DNA reads TGTGCCAGCAGTGGCAGGACGACTACCTACGAGCAGTACTTC. Amino acids: CASSGRTTTYEQYF. The chain employs TRBV6-1 and TRBJ2-7, with TRBD2 as a possible D gene (5 bases). Germline-derived CDR1 and CDR2 are MNHNS and SASEGT. V was cut by 4 bases and J by 2 bases, with 12 bases left in between. The CDR3 consists of 14 residues.

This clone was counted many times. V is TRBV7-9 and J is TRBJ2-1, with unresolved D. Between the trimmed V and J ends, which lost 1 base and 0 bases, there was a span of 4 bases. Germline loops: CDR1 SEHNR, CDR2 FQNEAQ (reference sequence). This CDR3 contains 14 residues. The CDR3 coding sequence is TGTGCCAGCAGCTTAGAGGGCTCCTACAATGAGCAGTTCTTC. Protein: CASSLEGSYNEQFF.

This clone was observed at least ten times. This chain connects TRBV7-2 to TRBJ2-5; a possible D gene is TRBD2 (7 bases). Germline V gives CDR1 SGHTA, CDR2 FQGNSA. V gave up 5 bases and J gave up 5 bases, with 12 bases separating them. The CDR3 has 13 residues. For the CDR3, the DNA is TGTGCCAGCAGCCGAGGGGGGGCTGAGACCCAGTACTTC. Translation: CASSRGGAETQYF.